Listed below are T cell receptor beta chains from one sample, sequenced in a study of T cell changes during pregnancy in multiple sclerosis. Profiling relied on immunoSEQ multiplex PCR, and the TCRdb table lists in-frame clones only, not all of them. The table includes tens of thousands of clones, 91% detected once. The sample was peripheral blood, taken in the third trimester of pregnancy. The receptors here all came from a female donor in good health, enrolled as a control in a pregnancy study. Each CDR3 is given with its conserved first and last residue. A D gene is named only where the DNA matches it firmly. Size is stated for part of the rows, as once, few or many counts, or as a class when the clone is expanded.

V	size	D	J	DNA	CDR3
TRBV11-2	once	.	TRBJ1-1	TGTGCCAGCAGCGCTGGGGGACTTCGGAACACTGAAGCTTTCTTT	CASSAGGLRNTEAFF
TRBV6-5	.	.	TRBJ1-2	TGTGCCAGCAGTTACCTGGGGGCGGACTATGGCTACACCTTC	CASSYLGADYGYTF
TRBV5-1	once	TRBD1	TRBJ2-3	TGCGCCAGCAGCGTACAGGGGGCCGACACAGATACGCAGTATTTT	CASSVQGADTDTQYF
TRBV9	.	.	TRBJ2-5	TGTGCCAGCAGCGTTTCTCCGCTCCGGGACTCACAAGAGACCCAGTACTTC	CASSVSPLRDSQETQYF
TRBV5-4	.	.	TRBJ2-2	TGTGCCAGCAGCTTGGCCCCCATCACCGGGGAGCTGTTTTTT	CASSLAPITGELFF
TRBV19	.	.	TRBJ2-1	TGTGCCACGCAGACAGACTACAATGAGCAGTTCTTC	CATQTDYNEQFF
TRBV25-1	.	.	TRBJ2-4	TGTGCCAGCAGTGCCGGGGTGCCCAAAAACATTCAGTACTTC	CASSAGVPKNIQYF
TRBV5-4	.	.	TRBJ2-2	TGTGCCAGCAGCTTAGGCGCGGGAACGGTGACCGGGGAGCTGTTTTTT	CASSLGAGTVTGELFF
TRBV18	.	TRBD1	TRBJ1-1	TGTGCCAGCTCACAAGGGACAGGAGGCGGGACTGAAGCTTTCTTT	CASSQGTGGGTEAFF
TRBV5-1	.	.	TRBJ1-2	TGCGCCAGCAGCCCGGGGGTGGCTAACTATGGCTACACCTTC	CASSPGVANYGYTF
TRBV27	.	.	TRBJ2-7	TGTGCCAGCAGTCCTGGGGCATGGGGCTACGAGCAGTACTTC	CASSPGAWGYEQYF
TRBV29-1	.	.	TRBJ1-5	TGCAGCGTTGGGGGCAGGCTGGTCAATCAGCCCCAGCATTTT	CSVGGRLVNQPQHF
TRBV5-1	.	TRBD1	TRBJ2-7	TGCGCCAGCAGCTTGGGGGGACAGGGTGGGACCTACGAGCAGTACTTC	CASSLGGQGGTYEQYF
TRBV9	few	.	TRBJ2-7	TGTGCCAGCAGCGCGCACTCTTCCCCCAACTACGAGCAGTACTTC	CASSAHSSPNYEQYF
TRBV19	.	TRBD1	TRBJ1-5	TGTGCCAGTCGGACAGGGGGCGCGAAGGGTCAGCCCCAGCATTTT	CASRTGGAKGQPQHF
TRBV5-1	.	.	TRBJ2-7	TGCGCCAGCAGACTGAGTTCAGGGGGGACTTATCTCGAGCAGTACTTC	CASRLSSGGTYLEQYF
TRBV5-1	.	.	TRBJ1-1	TGCGCCAGCAGCCCCAGCGCGGGGACGGACACTGAAGCTTTCTTT	CASSPSAGTDTEAFF
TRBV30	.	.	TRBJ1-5	TGTGCCTGGAGTGGCGGAGGACAGCCCCAGCATTTT	CAWSGGGQPQHF
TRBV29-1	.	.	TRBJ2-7	TGCAGCGTAGTACCCGACAGATCCTACGAGCAGTACTTC	CSVVPDRSYEQYF
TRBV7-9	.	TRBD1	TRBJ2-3	TGTGCCAGCATCATTACAGGGGGAGCAGATACGCAGTATTTT	CASIITGGADTQYF
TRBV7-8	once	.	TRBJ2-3	TGTGCCAGCAGCTTTGTGCAGGGTTACACAGATACGCAGTATTTT	CASSFVQGYTDTQYF
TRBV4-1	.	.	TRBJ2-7	TGCGCCAGCAGCCAACCCCCAGCCTACGAGCAGTACTTC	CASSQPPAYEQYF
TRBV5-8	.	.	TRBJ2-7	TGTGCCAGCAGCTTACACAGGGTGAACTCCTACGAGCAGTACTTC	CASSLHRVNSYEQYF